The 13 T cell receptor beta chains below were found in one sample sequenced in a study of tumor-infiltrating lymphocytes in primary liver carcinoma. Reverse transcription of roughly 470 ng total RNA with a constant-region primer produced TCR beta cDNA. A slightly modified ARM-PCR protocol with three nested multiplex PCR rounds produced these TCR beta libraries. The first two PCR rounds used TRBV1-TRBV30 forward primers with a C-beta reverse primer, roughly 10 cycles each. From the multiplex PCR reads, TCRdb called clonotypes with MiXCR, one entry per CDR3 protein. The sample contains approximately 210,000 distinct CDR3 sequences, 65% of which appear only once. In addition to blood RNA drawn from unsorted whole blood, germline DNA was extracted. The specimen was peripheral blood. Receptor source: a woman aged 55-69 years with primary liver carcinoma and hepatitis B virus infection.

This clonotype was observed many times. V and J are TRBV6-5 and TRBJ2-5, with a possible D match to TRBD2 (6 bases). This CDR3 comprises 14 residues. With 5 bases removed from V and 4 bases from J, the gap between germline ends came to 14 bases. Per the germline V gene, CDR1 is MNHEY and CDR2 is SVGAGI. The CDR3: CASSREAGRETQYF. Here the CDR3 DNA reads TGTGCCAGCAGTCGAGAGGCGGGGAGAGAGACCCAGTACTTC.

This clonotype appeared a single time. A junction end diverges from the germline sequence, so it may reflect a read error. The CDR3 region is CASSPQGPHSSGANALTF. In DNA form, the CDR3 reads TGTGCCAGCAGTCCACAGGGCCCGCACAGCTCTGGGGCCAACGCCCTGACTTTC. The chain uses TRBV6-5 and TRBJ2-6, with a tentative D call TRBD1 (6 bases). CDR3 size: 18 residues. Germline V gene lookup returns CDR1 MNHEY and CDR2 SVGAGI.

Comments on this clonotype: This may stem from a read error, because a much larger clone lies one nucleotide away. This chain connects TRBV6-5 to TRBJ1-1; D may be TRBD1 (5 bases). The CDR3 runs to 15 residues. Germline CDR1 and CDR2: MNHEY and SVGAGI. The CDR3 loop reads CASGYSYGGLTEAFF. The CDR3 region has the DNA TGTGCCAGCGGTTACTCGTATGGGGGACTCACTGAAGCTTTCTTT.

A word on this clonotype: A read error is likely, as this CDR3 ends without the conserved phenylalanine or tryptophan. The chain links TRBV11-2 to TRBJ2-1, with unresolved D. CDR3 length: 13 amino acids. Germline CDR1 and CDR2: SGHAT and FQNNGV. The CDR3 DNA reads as TGTGCCAGAAGCTTGGAGTCAGCGAGTGAGCAGTTCTAC. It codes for CARSLESASEQFY.

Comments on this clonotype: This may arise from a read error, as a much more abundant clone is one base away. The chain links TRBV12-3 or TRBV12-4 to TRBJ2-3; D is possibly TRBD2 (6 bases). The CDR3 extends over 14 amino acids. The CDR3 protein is CASSGRQSTDPQYF. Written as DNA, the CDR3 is TGTGCCAGCAGCGGGAGACAAAGCACAGATCCGCAGTATTTT.

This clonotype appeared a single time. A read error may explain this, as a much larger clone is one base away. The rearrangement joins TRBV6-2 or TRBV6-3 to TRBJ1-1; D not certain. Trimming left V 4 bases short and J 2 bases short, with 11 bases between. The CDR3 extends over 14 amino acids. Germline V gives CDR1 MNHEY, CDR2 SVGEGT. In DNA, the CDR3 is TGTGCCAGCAGTTGCTCGATTAAAAACACTGAAGCTTTCTTT. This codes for CASSCSIKNTEAFF.

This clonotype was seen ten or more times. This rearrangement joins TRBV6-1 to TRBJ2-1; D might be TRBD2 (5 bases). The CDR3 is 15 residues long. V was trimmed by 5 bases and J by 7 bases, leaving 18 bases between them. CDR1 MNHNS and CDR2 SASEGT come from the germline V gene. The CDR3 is CASSSGPTRLNEQFF. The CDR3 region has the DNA TGTGCCAGCAGTTCCGGCCCAACTAGACTTAATGAGCAGTTCTTC.

The CDR3 loop reads CVISLHRGAHEQYF. The CDR3 coding sequence is TGTGTCATCAGTTTACACCGCGGGGCCCACGAGCAGTACTTC. The chain joins TRBV11-1 to TRBJ2-7; TRBD2 might be the D (6 bases). Germline V gene data show CDR1 as SGHAT and CDR2 as FQDESV (reference sequence). The CDR3 extends over 14 amino acids. The full variable domain, in which reference TRBV11-1 and TRBJ2-7 provide the parts outside the CDR3, is EAEVAQSPRYKITEKSQAVAFWCDPISGHATLYWYRQILGQGPELLVQFQDESVVDDSQLPKDRFSAERLKGVDSTLKIQPAELGDSAMYLCVISLHRGAHEQYFGPGTRLTVT.

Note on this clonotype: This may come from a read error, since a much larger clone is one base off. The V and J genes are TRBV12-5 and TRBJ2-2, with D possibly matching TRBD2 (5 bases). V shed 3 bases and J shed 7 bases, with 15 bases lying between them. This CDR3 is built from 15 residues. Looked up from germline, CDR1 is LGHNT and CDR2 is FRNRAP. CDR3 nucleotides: TGTGCTAGTGGTTTACCCGGGAAGTCGTTCGGGGAGCTGTTTTTT. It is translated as CASGLPGKSFGELFF.

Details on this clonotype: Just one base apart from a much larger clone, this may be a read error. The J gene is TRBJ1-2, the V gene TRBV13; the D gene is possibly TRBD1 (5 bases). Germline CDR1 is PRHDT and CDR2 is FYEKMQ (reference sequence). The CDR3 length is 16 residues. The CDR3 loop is CANSLGGATPPGGYTF. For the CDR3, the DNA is TGTGCCAACAGCTTAGGCGGGGCCACCCCCCCGGGTGGCTACACCTTC.

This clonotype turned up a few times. In DNA, the CDR3 is TGTGCTAGTGGTTTGAGCCAGGGACAGCCCCAGCATTTT. Protein sequence: CASGLSQGQPQHF. The chain employs TRBV12-5 and TRBJ1-5; a weak D match, TRBD1 (5 bases). Deletions cut 2 bases from V and 7 bases from J, with 9 bases between. Per germline, CDR1 LGHNT and CDR2 FRNRAP. The CDR3 loop spans 13 amino acids.

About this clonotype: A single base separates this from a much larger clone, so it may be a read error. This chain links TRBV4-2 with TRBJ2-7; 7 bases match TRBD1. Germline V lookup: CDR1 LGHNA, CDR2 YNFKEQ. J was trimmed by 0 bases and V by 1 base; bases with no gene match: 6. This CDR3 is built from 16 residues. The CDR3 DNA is TGTGCCAGCAGCCAAGCTGGGGGACAGTCCTCCTACGAGCAGTACTTC. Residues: CASSQAGGQSSYEQYF.

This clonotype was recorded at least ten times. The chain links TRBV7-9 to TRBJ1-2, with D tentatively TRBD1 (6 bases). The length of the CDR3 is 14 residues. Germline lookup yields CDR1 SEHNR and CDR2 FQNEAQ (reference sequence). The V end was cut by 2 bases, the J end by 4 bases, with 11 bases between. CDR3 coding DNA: TGTGCCAGCAGCTTATTACAGGGCGTCTATGGCTACACCTTC. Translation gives CASSLLQGVYGYTF.